These 27 T cell receptor beta chains originate from one sample sequenced in a study. One entry per CDR3 protein results from TCRdb running MiXCR on the RT-PCR reads. The repertoire has hundreds of thousands of distinct CDR3 sequences, 13% to 15% of them found once; the top ten carry roughly 4%. Material for sequencing was memory CD4+ T cells from blood. The receptor source for this set is a female donor in good health, serving as a healthy control.

This chain links TRBV9 with TRBJ2-4; D uncertain. V dropped 0 bases and J dropped 0 bases, with 16 bases sitting between them. Germline CDR1 reads SGDLS; CDR2 reads YYNGEE. There are 18 residues in the CDR3. This CDR3 reads CASSVGSGLDLAKNIQYF. Written as DNA, the CDR3 is TGTGCCAGCAGCGTAGGGAGTGGCCTCGACCTAGCCAAAAACATTCAGTACTTC.

The sample holds a few counts of this clonotype. The rearrangement links TRBV20-1 to TRBJ2-1, with D tentatively TRBD2 (6 bases). Trimming removed 1 base at V and 0 bases at J, with 25 bases between. In germline, CDR1 is DFQATT, CDR2 SNEGSKA (reference sequence). The CDR3 spans 20 residues. CDR3 sequence (DNA): TGCAGTGCTAGAGGGTACGGGAGTACTGCCGGTAAAAGCTCCTACAATGAGCAGTTCTTC. Its translation: CSARGYGSTAGKSSYNEQFF.

This clonotype occurred many times. The rearrangement uses TRBV28 and TRBJ2-1; TRBD1 matches 10 bases. Germline lookup yields CDR1 MDHEN and CDR2 SYDVKM. After removal of 8 bases from V and 9 bases from J, the junction contained 10 bases not matched to a gene. The CDR3 runs 14 residues. The CDR3 DNA is TGTGCCAGCGACCCGGGACAGGGGAGTCTTGAGCAGTTCTTC. Its protein product is CASDPGQGSLEQFF.

The CDR3 DNA reads as TGCGCCAGCAGGGATGAGAAGGCCACAGATACGCAGTATTTT. Translated: CASRDEKATDTQYF. This rearrangement joins TRBV4-1 to TRBJ2-3; D unresolved. Trimming left V 6 bases short and J 2 bases short, with 12 bases between. In germline, CDR1 is MGHRA, CDR2 YSYEKL. This CDR3 comprises 14 residues.

This sequence joins TRBV15 and TRBJ1-6; the match to TRBD1 covers 7 bases. Per germline, CDR1 LNHNV and CDR2 YYDKDF (reference sequence). Trimming cost V 8 bases and J 7 bases; bases outside gene matches: 8. The CDR3 spans 14 residues. The CDR3 loop reads CATCETGPNSPLHF. The CDR3 nucleotides are TGTGCCACCTGCGAGACAGGGCCCAATTCACCCCTCCACTTT.

CDR3 region: CASSPAALNTEAFF. The CDR3 region has the DNA TGTGCCAGCAGCCCTGCAGCCTTGAACACTGAAGCTTTCTTT. The genes are TRBV7-9 and TRBJ1-1; D ambiguous. Germline loops: CDR1 SEHNR, CDR2 FQNEAQ (reference sequence). The V end lost 5 bases, the J end lost 0 bases, and 10 bases lay between the germline ends. CDR3 length equals 14 residues.

In DNA, the CDR3 is TGCGCCAGCAGCCCCGGGACAGGGGTCTACAATGAGCAGTTCTTC. It specifies CASSPGTGVYNEQFF. The chain has TRBV5-1 and TRBJ2-1; 10 nucleotides align to TRBD1. CDR3 length: 15 amino acids. Germline V gene lookup returns CDR1 SGHRS and CDR2 YFSETQ. Trimming at V came to 4 bases and at J to 3 bases, leaving 4 bases not matched to a gene.

This clonotype occurred many times. The chain carries TRBV20-1 and TRBJ2-1, with 12 bases identical to TRBD2. The CDR3 is made up of 14 amino acids. Per germline, CDR1 DFQATT and CDR2 SNEGSKA (reference sequence). Trimming took 3 bases from V and 4 from J; bases not matched to a gene: 1. The CDR3 protein is CSASGTSGYNEQFF. In DNA form, the CDR3 reads TGCAGTGCTAGTGGGACTAGCGGGTACAATGAGCAGTTCTTC.

V gene TRBV5-5 combines with J gene TRBJ1-2; 7 bases map to TRBD1. CDR3 size: 15 residues. CDR1 is SGHKS, CDR2 YYEKEE, per germline (reference sequence). After removal of 4 bases from V and 3 bases from J, the junction contained 9 bases not matched to a gene. CDR3 protein: CASSRYDRVDYGYTF. The CDR3 nucleotides read TGTGCCAGCAGCAGATACGACAGGGTGGACTATGGCTACACCTTC.

The chain combines TRBV2 with TRBJ1-2, with D possibly being TRBD1 (5 bases). V was shortened by 1 base and J by 8 bases, with 11 bases between the two germline ends. CDR1 and CDR2 from the germline V gene are SNHLY and FYNNEI. This CDR3 spans 13 amino acids. CDR3 DNA sequence: TGTGCCAGCAGTGAAGTACTGGAGGGGGGCTACACCTTC. Translated, it gives CASSEVLEGGYTF.

This clonotype was counted a single time. The chain combines TRBV5-1 with TRBJ2-7, with 11 nucleotides matching TRBD2. The CDR3 consists of 16 residues. The germline CDR1 and CDR2 sequences are SGHRS and YFSETQ. V lost 0 bases to trimming and J lost 6 bases; unmatched junction nucleotides: 8. Here the CDR3 reads CASSLVLAGGLAEQYF. As DNA, the CDR3 is TGCGCCAGCAGCTTGGTTCTAGCGGGAGGATTGGCCGAGCAGTACTTC.

This clonotype was counted many times. V and J are TRBV4-2 and TRBJ2-7, with unresolved D. The V and J ends lost 0 bases and 3 bases respectively, with 3 bases between them. The germline gives CDR1 LGHNA, CDR2 YNFKEQ. The CDR3 runs to 12 residues. CDR3 loop: CASSQDLYEQYF. The CDR3 DNA reads TGTGCCAGCAGCCAAGATCTCTACGAGCAGTACTTC.

The table lists this clonotype with many counts. One junction end does not reproduce the germline sequence, and a read error may be involved. V is TRBV5-1 and J is TRBJ2-5, with D tentatively TRBD1 (6 bases). Germline V CDR1 and CDR2: SGHRS, YFSETQ. The CDR3 is 13 residues long. CDR3 sequence (DNA): TGTGCCAGCAGCCCGGACAGCCAAGAGACCCAGTACTTC. It translates to CASSPDSQETQYF.

This clonotype has ten or more counts. This chain connects TRBV5-1 to TRBJ2-1; 8 bases fit TRBD2. Germline lookup yields CDR1 SGHRS and CDR2 YFSETQ. Germline trimming cut 4 bases from V and 5 bases from J; bases unmatched to any gene: 8. The CDR3 runs to 15 residues. Here the CDR3 reads CASSLLPSGHNEQFF. The CDR3 nucleotides are TGCGCCAGCAGCCTACTCCCTAGCGGGCACAATGAGCAGTTCTTC.

The gene calls are TRBV12-3 or TRBV12-4 and TRBJ2-5, with D maybe TRBD1 (7 bases). The CDR3 has 16 amino acids. Trimming pared 3 bases from V and 2 bases from J, leaving 16 bases between. The CDR3 nucleotides are TGTGCCAGCAGTTTTCGGCAGGGGGGACCTCAAGAGACCCAGTACTTC. It yields the protein CASSFRQGGPQETQYF.

This clonotype was seen more than once but under ten times. This sequence joins TRBV4-3 and TRBJ2-1; tentative D call: TRBD1 (5 bases). Per the germline V gene, CDR1 is LGHNA and CDR2 is YSLEER. V shed 4 bases and J shed 12 bases, with 16 bases lying between them. The CDR3 extends over 13 amino acids. Here the CDR3 DNA reads TGCGCCAGCAGCCTAGGGGCCGCGACCGGGCAGTTCTTC. As protein: CASSLGAATGQFF.

CDR3 amino acids: CASSLNRADTQYF. The CDR3 nucleotides are TGTGCCAGCAGCCTAAACAGAGCGGATACGCAGTATTTT. The V gene is TRBV7-3, the J gene TRBJ2-3; D is ambiguous. CDR1 and CDR2 from the germline V gene are SGHTA and FQGTGA. The ends were cut back, 5 bases at V and 6 bases at J, with 12 bases in the middle. The CDR3 sequence is 13 residues long. Filled out from reference TRBV7-3 and TRBJ2-3, the complete variable domain reads GAGVSQTPSNKVTEKGKYVELRCDPISGHTALYWYRQSLGQGPEFLIYFQGTGAADDSGLPNDRFFAVRPEGSVSTLKIQRTERGDSAVYLCASSLNRADTQYFGPGTRLTVL.

This rearrangement joins TRBV6-1 to TRBJ2-1, with TRBD1 matching 9 bases. The CDR3 runs 19 residues. Germline assignment: CDR1 MNHNS and CDR2 SASEGT. The trim removed 6 bases at V and 0 bases at J, leaving 15 bases unmatched. The CDR3 bases are TGTGCCAGCAGGGGATGGGGACAGGGAGCTACTAACTCCTACAATGAGCAGTTCTTC. Translated: CASRGWGQGATNSYNEQFF.

CDR3 DNA: TGCGCCAGCAGCTTGAGGGCTAGCGGGGGCGCAGATACGCAGTATTTT. Protein: CASSLRASGGADTQYF. The J gene is TRBJ2-3, the V gene TRBV5-1, with 10 bases matching TRBD2. CDR1 and CDR2 from the germline V gene are SGHRS and YFSETQ. The CDR3 is 16 amino acids. V was clipped by 1 base and J by 4 bases; unmatched bases: 6.

This clonotype showed up just a few times. The chain joins TRBV29-1 to TRBJ2-1; TRBD1 matches at 12 bases. The CDR3 has 14 residues. The J segment lost 4 bases and the V segment lost 7 bases, leaving 5 bases of the junction unmatched. Germline values: CDR1 SQVTM, CDR2 ANQGSEA. The CDR3 DNA sequence: TGCAGCGCCGCGGGACAGGGGGCATACAATGAGCAGTTCTTC. Translating it yields CSAAGQGAYNEQFF.

This clonotype has a handful of counts. This chain connects TRBV11-2 to TRBJ2-5, with 8 nucleotides matching TRBD2. CDR3 length: 15 amino acids. Germline CDR1 reads SGHAT; CDR2 reads FQNNGV. With 5 bases clipped from V and 4 bases from J, the junction kept 9 bases outside the gene matches. The CDR3 nucleotides read TGTGCCAGCAGCCTGGGCGGGAGGAGGGGAGAGACCCAGTACTTC. Translated, it gives CASSLGGRRGETQYF. Together with reference TRBV11-2 and TRBJ2-5, the CDR3 gives the full variable domain: EAGVAQSPRYKIIEKRQSVAFWCNPISGHATLYWYQQILGQGPKLLIQFQNNGVVDDSQLPKDRFSAERLKGVDSTLKIQPAKLEDSAVYLCASSLGGRRGETQYFGPGTRLLVL.

This clonotype has ten or more counts. CDR3 loop: CASSLVQGANLGAFF. CDR3 in DNA: TGTGCCAGCAGCTTAGTACAGGGTGCGAATCTTGGAGCTTTCTTT. The chain couples TRBV7-9 to TRBJ1-1; maybe TRBD1 (6 bases). CDR3 length equals 15 residues. Germline loops: CDR1 SEHNR, CDR2 FQNEAQ (reference sequence). Trimming stripped 1 base from V and 10 bases from J, with 19 bases between.

This clonotype was detected ten times or more. The V and J genes are TRBV5-1 and TRBJ2-2; D unresolved. The V gene lost 4 bases and the J gene lost 4 bases, with 8 bases spanning the gap. This CDR3 has 13 amino acids. Germline CDR1 reads SGHRS; CDR2 reads YFSETQ. CDR3 region: CASSPLPTGELFF. In DNA, the CDR3 is TGCGCCAGCAGCCCACTTCCCACCGGGGAGCTGTTTTTT.

V is TRBV18 and J is TRBJ1-6; D uncertain. This CDR3 is built from 15 residues. Trimming took off 3 bases at V and 5 bases at J, with 11 bases between the two ends. Germline CDR1 is KGHSH and CDR2 is LQKENI. In DNA, the CDR3 is TGTGCCAGCTCACCTCTCCGGGCTGATAATTCACCCCTCCACTTT. Its protein is CASSPLRADNSPLHF. The variable domain in full, completed from reference TRBV18 and TRBJ1-6, reads NAGVMQNPRHLVRRRGQEARLRCSPMKGHSHVYWYRQLPEEGLKFMVYLQKENIIDESGMPKERFSAEFPKEGPSILRIQQVVRGDSAAYFCASSPLRADNSPLHFGNGTRLTVT.

This clonotype was detected a few times. This may come from a read error, since a much larger clone is one base off. This rearrangement joins TRBV28 to TRBJ2-3; D is ambiguous. Trimming shortened V by 6 bases and J by 2 bases, and 6 bases separated the two germline ends. From germline, CDR1 is MDHEN and CDR2 SYDVKM. The CDR3 length is 12 residues. The CDR3 sequence is CASRPYTDTQYF. The CDR3 region has the DNA TGTGCCAGCAGACCCTACACAGATACGCAGTATTTT.

The V and J genes are TRBV6-2 or TRBV6-3 and TRBJ2-4; possibly TRBD1 or TRBD2 for D (5 bases each). V dropped 5 bases and J dropped 9 bases, with 11 bases sitting between them. The CDR3 is 12 residues long. The germline V gene has CDR1 MNHEY and CDR2 SVGEGT. CDR3 nucleotide sequence: TGTGCCAGCAGTGCTGGGGGTGGCATTCAGTACTTC. Its protein is CASSAGGGIQYF.

This clonotype was counted only a few times. V gene TRBV20-1 combines with J gene TRBJ1-5, with D hard to call. From germline, CDR1 is DFQATT and CDR2 SNEGSKA (reference sequence). The CDR3 extends over 16 amino acids. V was pared by 0 bases and J by 1 base, with 13 bases between. Written as DNA, the CDR3 is TGCAGTGCTAGAGAACCGCTGGGAGGAAGCAATCAGCCCCAGCATTTT. Its protein is CSAREPLGGSNQPQHF.